The following is a TCR beta chain sequence with its context. These data are taken from a study of technical replicates of blood from a handful of donors. Clones were sequenced by immunoSEQ multiplex PCR, and TCRdb holds only the in-frame ones, with some missing. The sample has roughly 70,000 clones, 90% to 95% seen once. The V segment lost 5 bases and the J segment 7 bases; nucleotides outside the gene matches: 6. CDR3 length: 15 residues. Germline CDR1 reads SGHTA; CDR2 reads FQGTGA. The specimen was T cells isolated from PBMCs. The chain has TRBV7-3 and TRBJ1-6; 9 nucleotides align to TRBD1. This receptor was taken from a human donor in good health. The CDR3, as DNA: TGTGCCAGCAGCGTTTCCGGGACAGGGAATTCACCCCTCCACTTT. This gives the protein CASSVSGTGNSPLHF.